These T cell receptor beta chains were read from a single sample in a study of low-dose radiotherapy and immunotherapy resistance in tumors. Each CDR3 protein is one row after TCRdb ran MiXCR on the reads. This table holds around 99,000 distinct CDR3 sequences, roughly 9% found once. The sequencing used PBMCs, collected before treatment. The receptor set was obtained from a male donor with prostate cancer. Both conserved end residues are part of each CDR3. Each record gives: CDR3 length, V gene, J gene, clone size, D gene, CDR3 DNA, CDR3 protein. A D gene is named only where the DNA matches it firmly. Clone size is given for some rows only: seen once, a few or many times, or a class if the clone is expanded.

14	TRBV6-5	TRBJ2-1	.	.	TGTGCCAGCAGGTTCGACGGCTCCTACAATGAGCAGTTCTTC	CASRFDGSYNEQFF
12	TRBV6-2/TRBV6-3	TRBJ2-5	many	.	TGTGCCAGCGGATGGGGGGAAGAGACCCAGTACTTC	CASGWGEETQYF
12	TRBV6-6	TRBJ1-1	many	TRBD1	TGTGCCAGCAGACAGGGGGCGGATGAAGCTTTCTTT	CASRQGADEAFF
14	TRBV20-1	TRBJ1-6	many	TRBD1	TGCAGTGCTAGAGCCCAGGGGGCTAATTCACCCCTCCACTTT	CSARAQGANSPLHF
16	TRBV27	TRBJ2-1	many	.	TGTGCCAGCAGTTTCGACAGTTTCAGCTCCTACAATGAGCAGTTCTTC	CASSFDSFSSYNEQFF
14	TRBV11-2	TRBJ1-1	many	.	TGTGCCAGCAGCTCCCTTGGGGTCCGGTCTGAAGCTTTCTTT	CASSSLGVRSEAFF
18	TRBV9	TRBJ2-5	many	TRBD2	TGTGCCAGCAGCGTATCTTCTTCCGGGACTAGGGGCCAAGAGACCCAGTACTTC	CASSVSSSGTRGQETQYF
14	TRBV7-2	TRBJ2-7	.	.	TGTGCCAGCAGCTCCCGACAGACCCCCTACGAGCAGTACTTC	CASSSRQTPYEQYF
15	TRBV7-2	TRBJ1-1	many	.	TGTGCCAGCAGCCCAGATAGAGTAATGAACACTGAAGCTTTCTTT	CASSPDRVMNTEAFF
15	TRBV4-3	TRBJ1-4	many	TRBD1	TGCGCCAGCAGCCAAGCCGGGACAGGGAATGAAAAACTGTTTTTT	CASSQAGTGNEKLFF
15	TRBV7-9	TRBJ2-6	medium-sized	.	TGTGCCAGCAGAACGAGAGACTCTGGGGCCAACGTCCTGACTTTC	CASRTRDSGANVLTF
12	TRBV27	TRBJ2-1	few	.	TGTGCCAGCAGTCTTCCGGGGGCTGAGCAGTTCTTC	CASSLPGAEQFF
16	TRBV6-2/TRBV6-3	TRBJ2-7	many	TRBD2	TGTGCCAGCAGACCACTCGGGGGGAAGAGTACCTACGAGCAGTACTTC	CASRPLGGKSTYEQYF
18	TRBV10-3	TRBJ2-6	many	TRBD1	TGTGCCATCAGCCGAGGGGGACAGGGTAGACCTGGGGCCAACGTCCTGACTTTC	CAISRGGQGRPGANVLTF
15	TRBV18	TRBJ2-1	.	.	TGTGCCAGCTCACTGGTAGTAGTAGTCCACAATGAGCAGTTCTTC	CASSLVVVVHNEQFF
15	TRBV29-1	TRBJ2-7	many	TRBD2	TGCAGCGTTGCGGGCATAGCGGGGTACTCCTACGAGCAGTACTTC	CSVAGIAGYSYEQYF
13	TRBV9	TRBJ1-2	many	TRBD1	TGTGCCAGCAGCGTAGAACAGGGGTATGGCTACACCTTC	CASSVEQGYGYTF
14	TRBV29-1	TRBJ2-7	many	TRBD1	TGCAGCGTTCGGACAGGGCTTACTTCCTACGAGCAGTACTTC	CSVRTGLTSYEQYF
16	TRBV19	TRBJ1-5	many	.	TGTGCCAGTAGTATTCAGGGATCCAATAGCAATCAGCCCCAGCATTTT	CASSIQGSNSNQPQHF
15	TRBV12-3/TRBV12-4	TRBJ2-1	many	TRBD2	TGTGCCAGCAAGAGCGGGAGGAATACCTACAATGAGCAGTTCTTC	CASKSGRNTYNEQFF
13	TRBV7-3	TRBJ2-3	many	.	TGTGCCAGCAGCCCATCCTACACCGATACGCAGTATTTT	CASSPSYTDTQYF
14	TRBV5-4	TRBJ2-5	.	TRBD1	TGTGCCAGCAGCTCCGGGACAGTTTACCAAGACCAGTACTTC	CASSSGTVYQDQYF
14	TRBV20-1	TRBJ1-2	many	TRBD1	TGCAGTGCTAGGGGGGGGACAGGGTCGGTTGGCTACACCTTC	CSARGGTGSVGYTF
15	TRBV7-9	TRBJ1-2	many	TRBD1	TGTGCCAGCAGCTTAGGTGTAGGGACAGTATTTGGCTACACCTTC	CASSLGVGTVFGYTF
17	TRBV19	TRBJ2-1	many	.	TGTGCCAGTAGTATAGAGGCTAGCGCAAGCTCCTACAATGAGCAGTTCTTC	CASSIEASASSYNEQFF
14	TRBV7-9	TRBJ2-4	many	.	TGTGCCAGCAGCAAAAAAGACAGGTCGGACATTCAGTACTTC	CASSKKDRSDIQYF
14	TRBV28	TRBJ2-1	many	.	TGTGCCAGCAGGCGGGACAGCCACTACAATGAGCAGTTCTTC	CASRRDSHYNEQFF
16	TRBV9	TRBJ2-3	many	.	TGTGCCAGCAGCGTAGATAGCGGAGCCCCCTTGGATACGCAGTATTTT	CASSVDSGAPLDTQYF
15	TRBV28	TRBJ2-1	many	.	TGTGCCAGCAGCCAAGGGGGGGTAAGACTGTACGGGCAGTTCTTC	CASSQGGVRLYGQFF
14	TRBV5-1	TRBJ2-7	.	TRBD2	TGCGCCAGCAGCTTGGTAGCGGGCAACTACGAGCAGTACTTC	CASSLVAGNYEQYF
16	TRBV28	TRBJ2-1	few	TRBD1	TGTGCCAGCAGTCAATACAGGGGCAGCTCCTACAATGAGCAGTTCTTC	CASSQYRGSSYNEQFF
12	TRBV7-2	TRBJ2-1	many	.	TGTGCCAGCAGCTTTTCCAGGGATGAGCAGTTCTTC	CASSFSRDEQFF
14	TRBV6-1	TRBJ1-5	many	TRBD1	TGTGCCAGTAGAGAAGCAGGGGGCACTCAGCCCCAGCATTTT	CASREAGGTQPQHF
19	TRBV7-8	TRBJ2-7	many	TRBD2	TGTGCCAGCAGCTTAGTATCTTCGACTAGCGGGAGATCGATCTACGAGCAGTACTTC	CASSLVSSTSGRSIYEQYF
14	TRBV28	TRBJ2-5	many	.	TGTGCCAGCAGTTTTAGTTGGGCCCAAGAGACCCAGTACTTC	CASSFSWAQETQYF
15	TRBV18	TRBJ2-2	few	.	TGTGCCAGCTGCCCTCGGCTCGGGAACACCGGGGAGCTGTTTTTT	CASCPRLGNTGELFF
13	TRBV11-3	TRBJ2-2	many	.	TGTGCCAGCAGCTTGTCGAACACCGGGGAGCTGTTTTTT	CASSLSNTGELFF
13	TRBV10-3	TRBJ2-5	few	.	TGTGCCATCTCCAGGGGCTCGGGGGCGACCCAGTACTTC	CAISRGSGATQYF
14	TRBV6-2/TRBV6-3	TRBJ2-1	many	TRBD2	TGTGCCAGTAGACTAGCGGGAAAGGACGGTGAGCAGTTCTTC	CASRLAGKDGEQFF
13	TRBV7-9	TRBJ1-5	many	.	TGTGCCAGCAGCTTCGGAAGGAATCAGCCCCAGCATTTT	CASSFGRNQPQHF
12	TRBV6-2/TRBV6-3	TRBJ2-2	many	.	TGTGCCAGCAGTTACTTATCCCGGGAGCTGTTTTTT	CASSYLSRELFF
13	TRBV6-6	TRBJ2-5	many	.	TGTGCCAGCAGGCCGGGTGACCAAGAGACCCAGTACTTC	CASRPGDQETQYF
11	TRBV12-3/TRBV12-4	TRBJ2-3	many	.	TGTGCCAGCAGCTTTTCCGATACGCAGTATTTT	CASSFSDTQYF
14	TRBV12-3/TRBV12-4	TRBJ2-7	many	.	TGTGCCAGCAGTCCCCGACTTTTCGGTACGGAGCAGTACTTC	CASSPRLFGTEQYF
11	TRBV28	TRBJ2-5	many	.	TGTGCCAGCAGAAAGAGTGAGACCCAGTACTTC	CASRKSETQYF
16	TRBV7-2	TRBJ2-6	many	.	TGTGCCAGCAGCTTAGCGGGGTTCTCTGGGGCCAACGTCCTGACTTTC	CASSLAGFSGANVLTF
13	TRBV6-6	TRBJ2-5	many	TRBD1	TGTGCCAGCTTAGAGACAGGGGGAGAGACCCAGTACTTC	CASLETGGETQYF
14	TRBV19	TRBJ2-3	many	TRBD2	TGTGCCAGTAGTATGGGACTAATATCAGATACGCAGTATTTT	CASSMGLISDTQYF
12	TRBV14	TRBJ2-5	few	.	TGTGCCAGCAGCCAAGGGTCGGGGACCCAGTACTTC	CASSQGSGTQYF
13	TRBV30	TRBJ2-3	many	.	TGTGCCTGGAACCCCGGACTTCTAGATACGCAGTATTTT	CAWNPGLLDTQYF